This T cell receptor beta chain emerged from a study of cytomegalovirus exposure and HLA in healthy donors. The table came from immunoSEQ multiplex PCR; TCRdb's copy has only in-frame clones and leaves some out. The sample lists 150,000 to 200,000 clones, roughly 84% occurring once. The germline gives CDR1 MGHRA, CDR2 YSYEKL. Trimming removed 2 bases from V and 3 bases from J; junction bases left unmatched: 6. CDR3 size: 17 residues. This sequence joins TRBV4-1 and TRBJ2-1; TRBD1 matches 11 bases. The origin of this receptor is a man aged 30-40 years in good health and CMV-seropositive. Sequencing was done on a sample of PBMCs. CDR3 nucleotide sequence: TGCGCCAGCAGCCAACCGGGACAGGGGGGGCTCTACAATGAGCAGTTCTTC. Protein product: CASSQPGQGGLYNEQFF.